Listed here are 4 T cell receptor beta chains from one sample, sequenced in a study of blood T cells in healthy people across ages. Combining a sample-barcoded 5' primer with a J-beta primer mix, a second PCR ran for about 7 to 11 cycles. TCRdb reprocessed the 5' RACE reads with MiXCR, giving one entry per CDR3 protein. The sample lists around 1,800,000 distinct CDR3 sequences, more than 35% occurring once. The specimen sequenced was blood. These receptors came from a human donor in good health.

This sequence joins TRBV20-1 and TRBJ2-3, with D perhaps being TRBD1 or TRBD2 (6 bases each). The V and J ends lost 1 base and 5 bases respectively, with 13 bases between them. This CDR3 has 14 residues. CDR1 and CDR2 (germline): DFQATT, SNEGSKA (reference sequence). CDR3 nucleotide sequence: TGCAGTGCTAGAGCTGGGGGGCGTGGAGATACGCAGTATTTT. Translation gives CSARAGGRGDTQYF.

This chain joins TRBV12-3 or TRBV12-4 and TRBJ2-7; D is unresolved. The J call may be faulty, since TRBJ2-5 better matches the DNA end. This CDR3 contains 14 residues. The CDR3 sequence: CASSLGQNLETQYF. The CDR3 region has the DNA TGTGCCAGCAGTTTAGGTCAGAATTTGGAGACCCAGTACTTC.

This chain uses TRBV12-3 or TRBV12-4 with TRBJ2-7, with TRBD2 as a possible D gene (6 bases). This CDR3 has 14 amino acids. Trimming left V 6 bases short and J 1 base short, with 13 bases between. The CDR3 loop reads CASSLRENSYEQYF. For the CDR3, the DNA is TGTGCCAGCAGCCTCCGGGAGAATTCCTACGAGCAGTACTTC.

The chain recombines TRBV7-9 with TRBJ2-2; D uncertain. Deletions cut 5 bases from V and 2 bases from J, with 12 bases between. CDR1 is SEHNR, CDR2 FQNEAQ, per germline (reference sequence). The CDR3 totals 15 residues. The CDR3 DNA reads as TGTGCCAGCAGCACCCACCCAGGCAACACCGGGGAGCTGTTTTTT. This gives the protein CASSTHPGNTGELFF.